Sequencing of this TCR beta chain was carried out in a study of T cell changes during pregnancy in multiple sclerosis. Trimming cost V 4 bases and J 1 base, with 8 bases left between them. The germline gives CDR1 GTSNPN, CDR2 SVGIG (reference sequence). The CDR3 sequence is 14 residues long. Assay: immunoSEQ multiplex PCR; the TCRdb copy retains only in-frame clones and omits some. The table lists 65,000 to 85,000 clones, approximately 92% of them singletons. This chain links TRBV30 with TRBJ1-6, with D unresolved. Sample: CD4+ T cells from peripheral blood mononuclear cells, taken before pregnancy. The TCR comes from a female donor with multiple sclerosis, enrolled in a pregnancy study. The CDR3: CAWTLASYNSPLHF. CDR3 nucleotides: TGTGCCTGGACCCTAGCTTCCTATAATTCACCCCTCCACTTT.